The clone carrying this T cell receptor (beta chain) was counted between two and nine times. With a J-beta primer mix and a sample-barcoded 5' primer, a second PCR ran about 6 to 11 cycles. MiXCR, run by TCRdb on the 5' RACE reads, gives a single entry per CDR3 protein. Of about 580,000 distinct CDR3 sequences listed, 45% to 55% are singletons. This specimen comes from a study of blood T cells in healthy people across ages. The CDR3 spans 19 residues. Per germline, CDR1 ENHRY and CDR2 SYGVKD. V lost 6 bases and J lost 6, with 31 bases in between. The chain employs TRBV10-3 and TRBJ2-3; TRBD1 or TRBD2 may be the D gene (5 bases each). The receptor was derived from a man older than 75 in good health. Material: blood. The CDR3 coding sequence is TGTGCCATCAGGTCGGGACGGCCAGGAGTTGGGTGGGACGTCGATACGCAGTATTTT. It encodes CAIRSGRPGVGWDVDTQYF.